This TCR beta chain was identified during a study of blood T cell repertoires in COVID-19. Turning to the study itself: The United States, Italy and Spain were the sources of the acute and convalescent COVID-19 samples. PBMCs, B-cell-depleted T cells, or T cells were the source of the cDNA or gDNA that made up the material.

The CDR3 is 15 residues long. The V gene end was trimmed by 4 bases and the J gene end by 8 bases; junction bases not matched to a gene: 10. From germline, CDR1 is SGHKS and CDR2 YYEKEE (reference sequence). This clone came up once. Per the original data handling: Reference gene primers were amplified, and this amplification served to estimate nucleated cell counts. The repertoire was sequenced with immunoSEQ multiplex PCR; TCRdb's copy has only in-frame clones and lacks some. V and J calls and clone size are those listed in that table; D and trimming were worked out from the DNA. This table has a few hundred thousand clones, approximately 86% appearing once.

The TCR originated in a man in his 60s with acute or convalescent COVID-19. Sequencing was performed on peripheral blood. V gene TRBV5-5 combines with J gene TRBJ2-2, with 8 bases identical to TRBD2. CDR3 protein: CASSALAGGSGELFF. CDR3 bases: TGTGCCAGCAGCGCCCTCGCGGGGGGTTCAGGGGAGCTGTTTTTT.